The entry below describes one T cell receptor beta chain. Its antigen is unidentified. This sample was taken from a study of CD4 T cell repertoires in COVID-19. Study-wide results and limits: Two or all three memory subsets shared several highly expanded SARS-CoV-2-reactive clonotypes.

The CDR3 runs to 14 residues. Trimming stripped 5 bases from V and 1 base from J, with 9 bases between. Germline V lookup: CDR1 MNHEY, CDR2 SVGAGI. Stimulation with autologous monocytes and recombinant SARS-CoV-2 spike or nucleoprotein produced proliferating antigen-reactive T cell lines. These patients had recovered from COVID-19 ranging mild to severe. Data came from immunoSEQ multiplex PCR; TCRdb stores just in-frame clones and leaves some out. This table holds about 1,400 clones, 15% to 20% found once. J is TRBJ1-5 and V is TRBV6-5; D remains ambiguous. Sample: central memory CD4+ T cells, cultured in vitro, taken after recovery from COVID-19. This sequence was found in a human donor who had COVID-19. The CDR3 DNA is TGTGCCAGCAGTCACCAGGAAAGCAATCAGCCCCAGCATTTT. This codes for CASSHQESNQPQHF.